The 31 T cell receptor beta chains reported below all come from one sample, sequenced in a study of OX40 agonist ivuxolimab in advanced cancers. Assay: immunoSEQ multiplex PCR; the TCRdb copy retains only in-frame clones and omits some. This table holds under 100,000 clones, 85% to 90% found once. The sequenced sample was CD4+ or CD8+ T cells sorted from blood, obtained in a trial of the OX40 agonist ivuxolimab. The receptors derive from an adult with an advanced solid tumor such as melanoma, head and neck, liver or kidney cancer.

The J gene is TRBJ1-4, the V gene TRBV28, with D perhaps TRBD1 (6 bases). The V and J ends lost 8 bases and 4 bases respectively, with 11 bases between them. Germline V gene data show CDR1 as MDHEN and CDR2 as SYDVKM. This CDR3 region has 13 residues. The CDR3 nucleotides are TGTGCCAGCTCCGGACAGAATAATGAAAAACTGTTTTTT. Its translation is CASSGQNNEKLFF.

The DNA of the CDR3 is TGTGCCAGCAGCCAAGAGGCAAGGGGGAGCACTGAAGCTTTCTTT. Translating it yields CASSQEARGSTEAFF. The chain links TRBV4-2 to TRBJ1-1, with D possibly TRBD1 on 6 matching bases. Germline V gene data show CDR1 as LGHNA and CDR2 as YNFKEQ. CDR3 length: 15 amino acids. Trimming shortened V by 0 bases and J by 4 bases, and 12 bases separated the two germline ends.

This clone was counted between two and nine times. The V and J genes are TRBV5-1 and TRBJ2-4; 9 nucleotides line up with TRBD1. The V and J ends lost 4 bases and 2 bases, in that order; junction bases with no gene match: 7. This CDR3 contains 16 residues. Germline V gene lookup returns CDR1 SGHRS and CDR2 YFSETQ. The CDR3 loop reads CASSPRDRDSKNIQYF. In DNA, the CDR3 is TGCGCCAGCAGCCCAAGGGACAGGGACTCCAAAAACATTCAGTACTTC.

The V gene is TRBV5-4, the J gene TRBJ2-6; D gene unclear. Looked up from germline, CDR1 is SGHNT and CDR2 is YYREEE (reference sequence). The CDR3 length is 16 residues. V dropped 0 bases and J dropped 0 bases, with 7 bases sitting between them. CDR3 DNA: TGTGCCAGCAGCTTGGTCGACGGCTCTGGGGCCAACGTCCTGACTTTC. Residues: CASSLVDGSGANVLTF.

The V and J genes are TRBV7-3 and TRBJ1-2; a possible D gene is TRBD1 (5 bases). Per germline, CDR1 SGHTA and CDR2 FQGTGA. CDR3 length equals 16 residues. Trimming stripped 5 bases from V and 6 bases from J, with 22 bases between. CDR3 amino acids: CASSVDGSGRRDGYTF. CDR3 DNA sequence: TGTGCCAGCAGCGTTGACGGATCGGGACGGAGGGATGGCTACACCTTC.

V usage is TRBV5-6 and J usage is TRBJ2-1; a weak D match, TRBD1 (5 bases). V lost 2 bases, J lost 2 bases, and 11 bases lay in between. CDR3 length equals 15 residues. The germline V gene encodes CDR1 SGHDT and CDR2 YYEEEE. CDR3 nucleotide sequence: TGTGCCAGCAGCTTACCGACAGATCCCTACAATGAGCAGTTCTTC. It encodes CASSLPTDPYNEQFF.

The chain carries TRBV9 and TRBJ2-2; 10 bases map to TRBD1. V lost 3 bases, J lost 1 base, and 12 bases stayed unmatched. This CDR3 is 19 amino acids long. Germline assignment: CDR1 SGDLS and CDR2 YYNGEE. The CDR3 reads CASSAGTGDPRENTGELFF. In DNA form, the CDR3 reads TGTGCCAGCAGCGCTGGGACAGGGGACCCCCGCGAGAACACCGGGGAGCTGTTTTTT. The full variable domain, rest sourced from reference TRBV9 and TRBJ2-2, is DSGVTQTPKHLITATGQRVTLRCSPRSGDLSVYWYQQSLDQGLQFLIQYYNGEERAKGNILERFSAQQFPDLHSELNLSSLELGDSALYFCASSAGTGDPRENTGELFFGEGSRLTVL.

The V gene is TRBV27, the J gene TRBJ2-3, with 7 bases aligning to TRBD2. Germline CDR1 MNHEY, CDR2 SMNVEV (reference sequence). J gave up 1 base and V 3 bases, and 7 bases lay outside the gene matches. The CDR3 runs to 16 residues. CDR3 nucleotide sequence: TGTGCCAGCAGTTTCAAACGACTAGCAGGCACAGATACGCAGTATTTT. Its translation: CASSFKRLAGTDTQYF.

V is TRBV9 and J is TRBJ1-4; D ambiguous. Trimming stripped 1 base from V and 7 bases from J, with 8 bases between. The germline gives CDR1 SGDLS, CDR2 YYNGEE. The CDR3 totals 13 residues. The CDR3 sequence is CASSVPGIEKLFF. The CDR3 DNA follows: TGTGCCAGCAGCGTACCCGGGATTGAAAAACTGTTTTTT.

V and J are TRBV7-9 and TRBJ1-3; no reliable D call. Trimming removed 6 bases from V and 1 base from J, with 22 bases in between. In germline, CDR1 is SEHNR, CDR2 FQNEAQ (reference sequence). The CDR3 has 18 amino acids. The CDR3 nucleotides are TGTGCCAGCAGACACCGGGCCGAAGATCCAAGGTCTGGAAACACCATATATTTT. This codes for CASRHRAEDPRSGNTIYF.

The V gene is TRBV4-2, the J gene TRBJ2-5; 9 bases match TRBD1. The CDR3 is 15 residues long. CDR1 is LGHNA and CDR2 is YNFKEQ in the germline V gene. The ends lost 3 bases at V and 11 bases at J; junction bases unmatched: 13. The CDR3 DNA sequence: TGTGCCAGCAGCCACACAGGGGGCTCCCGGACGGAGCAGTACTTC. It translates to CASSHTGGSRTEQYF.

J is TRBJ1-1 and V is TRBV5-1; D uncertain. V was pared by 4 bases and J by 1 base, with 14 bases between. CDR3 size: 15 residues. The V gene's germline CDR1 is SGHRS and CDR2 YFSETQ. Written as DNA, the CDR3 is TGCGCCAGCAGCCCCTGGGCGGTGGGGAACACTGAAGCTTTCTTT. Protein: CASSPWAVGNTEAFF.

The chain is built from TRBV5-6 and TRBJ2-7, with unresolved D. Germline CDR1 and CDR2: SGHDT and YYEEEE. This CDR3 is built from 12 residues. V lost 5 bases, J lost 3 bases, and 9 bases lay in between. The CDR3 spells CASSFKYYEQYF. In DNA form, the CDR3 reads TGTGCCAGCAGTTTTAAGTACTACGAGCAGTACTTC.

The genes are TRBV19 and TRBJ2-2, with D possibly TRBD2 on 6 matching bases. The CDR3 covers 14 residues. Germline loops: CDR1 LNHDA, CDR2 SQIVND (reference sequence). Trimming took off 3 bases at V and 4 bases at J, with 9 bases between the two ends. CDR3 nucleotide sequence: TGTGCCAGTAGTATGGGGCGGGGCACCGGGGAGCTGTTTTTT. This gives the protein CASSMGRGTGELFF.

The CDR3 sequence: CASSVSLNSPLHF. The CDR3, as DNA: TGTGCCAGCAGCGTATCCCTCAATTCACCCCTCCACTTT. This sequence joins TRBV9 and TRBJ1-6; D gene unclear. V gave up 1 base and J gave up 7 bases, with 6 bases separating them. The CDR3 totals 13 residues. The germline V gene encodes CDR1 SGDLS and CDR2 YYNGEE.

CDR3 in amino acids: CASSVASRALAGELFF. CDR3 sequence (DNA): TGTGCCAGCAGCGTAGCTTCCAGGGCGTTGGCCGGGGAGCTGTTTTTT. The V call is TRBV9, the J call TRBJ2-2; D possibly corresponds to TRBD1 (5 bases). V was shortened by 0 bases and J by 6 bases, with 15 bases between the two germline ends. The CDR3 totals 16 residues. The germline CDR1 and CDR2 sequences are SGDLS and YYNGEE.

This clone was observed a few times. V usage is TRBV5-1 and J usage is TRBJ2-7, with 11 bases aligning to TRBD2. The CDR3 totals 14 residues. The V and J ends lost 0 bases and 5 bases, in that order; junction bases with no gene match: 1. CDR1 SGHRS and CDR2 YFSETQ come from the germline V gene. The CDR3 reads CASSLDSGRDEQYF. The CDR3 nucleotides are TGCGCCAGCAGCTTGGATAGCGGGAGGGACGAGCAGTACTTC.

V usage is TRBV19 and J usage is TRBJ1-2; TRBD1 matches 7 bases. The CDR3 length is 13 residues. V dropped 7 bases and J dropped 4; count of bases not matched to a gene: 6. Germline V gene data show CDR1 as LNHDA and CDR2 as SQIVND (reference sequence). The CDR3 loop reads CASTPTGSYGYTF. CDR3 nucleotide sequence: TGTGCCAGTACTCCGACAGGGAGCTATGGCTACACCTTC.

This chain joins TRBV10-2 and TRBJ1-1, with a possible D match to TRBD1 (5 bases). V was trimmed by 3 bases and J by 3 bases, leaving 8 bases between them. CDR3 length equals 13 residues. Germline lookup yields CDR1 WSHSY and CDR2 SAAADI. The CDR3 loop reads CASSDGHYTEAFF. CDR3 nucleotide sequence: TGCGCCAGCAGTGACGGACACTACACTGAAGCTTTCTTT.

The chain employs TRBV5-1 and TRBJ2-1; 9 bases agree with TRBD1. Germline values: CDR1 SGHRS, CDR2 YFSETQ. Trimming removed 4 bases from V and 2 bases from J; junction bases left unmatched: 13. The CDR3 is 18 amino acids. This CDR3 reads CASSIPGTGISTYNEQFF. The CDR3 DNA reads as TGCGCCAGCAGCATTCCCGGGACAGGGATTAGCACCTACAATGAGCAGTTCTTC. The complete variable domain, with remaining parts taken from reference TRBV5-1 and TRBJ2-1, reads KAGVTQTPRYLIKTRGQQVTLSCSPISGHRSVSWYQQTPGQGLQFLFEYFSETQRNKGNFPGRFSGRQFSNSRSEMNVSTLELGDSALYLCASSIPGTGISTYNEQFFGPGTRLTVL.

The CDR3, as DNA: TGCGCCAGCAGCTTTGATGGGGCCACAGATACGCAGTATTTT. Its translation is CASSFDGATDTQYF. V and J are TRBV5-1 and TRBJ2-3; D is perhaps TRBD1 (5 bases). CDR3 length: 14 amino acids. The V end lost 2 bases, the J end lost 2 bases, and 9 bases lay between the germline ends. Germline CDR1 and CDR2: SGHRS and YFSETQ.

CDR3 protein: CASSEPPGQGSTEAFF. CDR3 nucleotides: TGTGCCAGCAGCGAACCTCCGGGACAGGGAAGTACTGAAGCTTTCTTT. This sequence joins TRBV9 and TRBJ1-1; TRBD1 matches 9 bases. This CDR3 comprises 16 residues. The V and J ends lost 3 bases and 5 bases, in that order; junction bases with no gene match: 11. CDR1 and CDR2 (germline): SGDLS, YYNGEE.

The genes are TRBV9 and TRBJ2-3; TRBD2 matches at 9 bases. The germline V gene has CDR1 SGDLS and CDR2 YYNGEE. This CDR3 region has 15 residues. The V and J ends lost 2 bases and 0 bases, in that order; junction bases with no gene match: 1. In nucleotides, the CDR3 is TGTGCCAGCAGCGTTAGCGGGGGTAGCACAGATACGCAGTATTTT. It specifies CASSVSGGSTDTQYF.

The chain carries TRBV5-4 and TRBJ2-7, with TRBD1 identical over 9 bases. This CDR3 comprises 15 residues. V lost 4 bases and J lost 5; bases outside the gene matches: 10. Germline V gene lookup returns CDR1 SGHNT and CDR2 YYREEE (reference sequence). The CDR3 protein is CASSPGRDRANEQYF. The DNA for the CDR3 is TGTGCCAGCAGCCCTGGGCGGGACAGGGCCAACGAGCAGTACTTC. Full variable domain (outside the CDR3, taken from reference TRBV5-4 and TRBJ2-7): ETGVTQSPTHLIKTRGQQVTLRCSSQSGHNTVSWYQQALGQGPQFIFQYYREEENGRGNFPPRFSGLQFPNYSSELNVNALELDDSALYLCASSPGRDRANEQYFGPGTRLTVT.

The CDR3 DNA sequence: TGTGCCAGCAGCTTATCTAGCGGGGGGACCAATGAGCAGTTCTTC. Translated: CASSLSSGGTNEQFF. The chain links TRBV7-2 to TRBJ2-1; 11 nucleotides match TRBD2. Trimming at V came to 2 bases and at J to 6 bases, leaving 3 bases not matched to a gene. Germline V gene sequence: CDR1 SGHTA, CDR2 FQGNSA. This CDR3 spans 15 amino acids.

This sequence joins TRBV6-1 and TRBJ2-2, with TRBD1 matching 7 bases. The CDR3 sequence is 14 residues long. Germline lookup yields CDR1 MNHNS and CDR2 SASEGT. The V gene end was trimmed by 7 bases and the J gene end by 0 bases; junction bases not matched to a gene: 2. CDR3 sequence (DNA): TGTGCCAGCAAAGACAGGGCGAACACCGGGGAGCTGTTTTTT. Protein product: CASKDRANTGELFF.

This chain connects TRBV28 to TRBJ1-5; D not certain. Germline V gives CDR1 MDHEN, CDR2 SYDVKM. The CDR3 contains 12 residues. V was pared by 5 bases and J by 5 bases, with 7 bases between. Here the CDR3 DNA reads TGTGCCAGCAGTAACAGCGATCAGCCCCAGCATTTT. It encodes CASSNSDQPQHF.

V gene TRBV5-1 combines with J gene TRBJ1-1; D possibly corresponds to TRBD1 (6 bases). The CDR3 runs to 14 residues. Germline V gives CDR1 SGHRS, CDR2 YFSETQ. V lost 0 bases and J 5 bases, leaving 11 bases between the germline ends. The CDR3 DNA sequence: TGCGCCAGCAGCTTGGACAGGGATTGGACTGAAGCTTTCTTT. Amino acids: CASSLDRDWTEAFF. The whole variable domain, filled in from reference TRBV5-1 and TRBJ1-1, reads KAGVTQTPRYLIKTRGQQVTLSCSPISGHRSVSWYQQTPGQGLQFLFEYFSETQRNKGNFPGRFSGRQFSNSRSEMNVSTLELGDSALYLCASSLDRDWTEAFFGQGTRLTVV.

The chain carries TRBV6-5 and TRBJ1-5; D perhaps matches TRBD1 (5 bases). The V and J ends lost 2 bases and 5 bases respectively, with 7 bases between them. From germline, CDR1 is MNHEY and CDR2 SVGAGI. The CDR3 is 13 amino acids. The CDR3 nucleotides are TGTGCCAGCAGTTACGCCAGGGATCAGCCCCAGCATTTT. Protein product: CASSYARDQPQHF.

The chain joins TRBV15 to TRBJ2-3; D is unresolved. The germline V and J ends were trimmed by 5 bases and 0 bases, with 9 bases remaining between them. The germline CDR1 and CDR2 sequences are LNHNV and YYDKDF (reference sequence). The CDR3 runs to 14 residues. CDR3 sequence reads: CATSLGFSTDTQYF. CDR3 bases: TGTGCCACCAGCCTAGGATTTAGCACAGATACGCAGTATTTT.

This chain joins TRBV25-1 and TRBJ1-1; the D gene is possibly TRBD1 (5 bases). The V end lost 5 bases, the J end lost 5 bases, and 15 bases lay between the germline ends. The CDR3 covers 14 residues. Germline V gene lookup returns CDR1 MGHDK and CDR2 SYGVNS. The CDR3 spells CASSPSGGRTEAFF. In DNA form, the CDR3 reads TGTGCCAGCAGTCCAAGCGGGGGTCGGACTGAAGCTTTCTTT.